A single sample gave rise to the 22 T cell receptor beta chains below, sequenced in a study of blood T cell repertoires in COVID-19. Libraries were prepared by immunoSEQ multiplex PCR; TCRdb keeps only in-frame clonotypes and omits some of them. Among approximately 220,000 clones, 88% were seen once, and the ten largest hold more than 2.5%. Sequencing input: PBMCs or T cells enriched from blood (not recorded which). Receptors originate from a woman between 25 and 40 years old who had recovered from COVID-19.

This sequence joins TRBV6-5 and TRBJ1-2; weak D call: TRBD1 (6 bases). Germline V gene data show CDR1 as MNHEY and CDR2 as SVGAGI. This CDR3 spans 13 amino acids. Trimming removed 11 bases from V and 0 bases from J, with 13 bases in between. The CDR3 here is CAGSDSSNYGYTF. The CDR3 DNA reads TGTGCCGGATCGGACAGTTCTAACTATGGCTACACCTTC.

The V gene is TRBV10-3, the J gene TRBJ1-5; D is possibly TRBD1 (5 bases). The germline V and J ends were trimmed by 0 bases and 0 bases, with 9 bases remaining between them. In germline, CDR1 is ENHRY, CDR2 SYGVKD. The CDR3 spans 16 residues. The CDR3 loop reads CAISESEGDSNQPQHF. As DNA, the CDR3 is TGTGCCATCAGTGAGTCCGAAGGGGATAGCAATCAGCCCCAGCATTTT.

The chain combines TRBV5-4 with TRBJ2-7; TRBD1 aligns across 7 bases. This CDR3 contains 14 residues. Germline trimming cut 4 bases from V and 0 bases from J; bases unmatched to any gene: 4. Germline CDR1 reads SGHNT; CDR2 reads YYREEE (reference sequence). The CDR3 region has the DNA TGTGCCAGCAGCATAGGACAGGCCTCCTACGAGCAGTACTTC. It encodes CASSIGQASYEQYF.

The chain combines TRBV5-4 with TRBJ2-2; the D is unclear. Germline V gene sequence: CDR1 SGHNT, CDR2 YYREEE (reference sequence). V lost 0 bases to trimming and J lost 7 bases, with 7 bases between them. The CDR3 length is 13 residues. The CDR3 region is CASSLAMSGELFF. CDR3 bases: TGTGCCAGCAGCTTGGCGATGAGCGGGGAGCTGTTTTTT.

The CDR3 DNA is TGTGCCAGCAGCTTGGGACAGGGCTCTGGAAACACCATATATTTT. This gives the protein CASSLGQGSGNTIYF. The chain combines TRBV11-2 with TRBJ1-3, with 9 bases matching TRBD1. In germline, CDR1 is SGHAT, CDR2 FQNNGV. The CDR3 extends over 15 amino acids. V shed 3 bases and J 0 bases; nucleotides not matched to a gene: 0.

The chain recombines TRBV21-1 with TRBJ2-1; the table's D call of TRBD2 was not tested on the DNA. TRBV21-1 is a documented pseudogene. The CDR3 totals 15 residues. The CDR3 spells CASPAGPSSYNEQFF. CDR3 nucleotides: TGTGCCAGCCCAGCGGGGCCCAGCTCCTACAATGAGCAGTTCTTC.

The V and J genes are TRBV25-1 and TRBJ2-1, with 7 bases matching TRBD2. Germline values: CDR1 MGHDK, CDR2 SYGVNS. V dropped 1 base and J dropped 12; count of bases not matched to a gene: 18. The length of the CDR3 is 17 residues. The CDR3 protein is CASSELEASAGPWGQFF. The CDR3 DNA reads TGTGCCAGCAGTGAATTGGAGGCGTCAGCGGGGCCGTGGGGGCAGTTCTTC. The whole variable domain, filled in from reference TRBV25-1 and TRBJ2-1, reads EADIYQTPRYLVIGTGKKITLECSQTMGHDKMYWYQQDPGMELHLIHYSYGVNSTEKGDLSSESTVSRIRTEHFPLTLESARPSHTSQYLCASSELEASAGPWGQFFGPGTRLTVL.

The chain carries TRBV19 and TRBJ2-7; a weak D match, TRBD1 (5 bases). The CDR3 covers 14 residues. Trimming removed 5 bases at V and 2 bases at J, with 13 bases between. Per germline, CDR1 LNHDA and CDR2 SQIVND (reference sequence). The CDR3 DNA follows: TGTGCCAGTAGTCCTCATTCGACAGCCTACGAGCAGTACTTC. Residues: CASSPHSTAYEQYF.

The chain carries TRBV11-2 and TRBJ1-6; 7 nucleotides match TRBD1. V lost 0 bases and J lost 11; bases outside the gene matches: 7. Germline lookup yields CDR1 SGHAT and CDR2 FQNNGV. The CDR3 is made up of 15 amino acids. CDR3 bases: TGTGCCAGCAGCTTAGATCGGGCAGGGGGTACACCCCTCCACTTT. Protein product: CASSLDRAGGTPLHF.

The chain joins TRBV19 to TRBJ1-2, with 9 bases lining up with TRBD1. Per the germline V gene, CDR1 is LNHDA and CDR2 is SQIVND (reference sequence). The CDR3 runs 14 residues. Trimming cost V 5 bases and J 5 bases; bases outside gene matches: 6. In nucleotides, the CDR3 is TGTGCCAGTAGTGCGGGACAGGGAATTTATGGCTACACCTTC. It is translated as CASSAGQGIYGYTF.

The chain combines TRBV2 with TRBJ1-6; TRBD1 matches 7 bases. The V gene's germline CDR1 is SNHLY and CDR2 FYNNEI. After removal of 2 bases from V and 7 bases from J, the junction contained 5 bases not matched to a gene. The CDR3 loop spans 15 amino acids. The CDR3 DNA reads as TGTGCCAGCAGTGAAATCGGACAGGTGAATTCACCCCTCCACTTT. As protein: CASSEIGQVNSPLHF.

The chain recombines TRBV5-1 with TRBJ2-7; TRBD1 matches 9 bases. CDR1 and CDR2 (germline): SGHRS, YFSETQ. This CDR3 region has 14 residues. V dropped 3 bases and J dropped 3; count of bases not matched to a gene: 4. This CDR3 is CASSSQGASYEQYF. The CDR3 DNA is TGCGCCAGCAGCTCACAGGGGGCTAGCTACGAGCAGTACTTC. The variable domain in full, with the rest retrieved from reference TRBV5-1 and TRBJ2-7, is KAGVTQTPRYLIKTRGQQVTLSCSPISGHRSVSWYQQTPGQGLQFLFEYFSETQRNKGNFPGRFSGRQFSNSRSEMNVSTLELGDSALYLCASSSQGASYEQYFGPGTRLTVT.

This chain links TRBV27 with TRBJ2-3, with D tentatively TRBD1 (5 bases). Germline V lookup: CDR1 MNHEY, CDR2 SMNVEV (reference sequence). The CDR3 loop spans 14 amino acids. V lost 5 bases and J lost 2, with 11 bases in between. CDR3 in amino acids: CASSQGYATDTQYF. In DNA, the CDR3 is TGTGCCAGCAGTCAGGGTTATGCCACAGATACGCAGTATTTT.

This clone has just one count. The rearrangement uses TRBV10-3 and TRBJ1-1, with D perhaps TRBD1 (5 bases). Trimming removed 10 bases from V and 2 bases from J, with 14 bases in between. Germline CDR1 ENHRY, CDR2 SYGVKD. The CDR3 runs to 13 residues. DNA of the CDR3: TGTGCCACCTCGACAGAACCTAACACTGAAGCTTTCTTT. Its translation is CATSTEPNTEAFF.

The chain recombines TRBV5-1 with TRBJ2-1, with 7 bases matching TRBD1. V dropped 4 bases and J dropped 5; count of bases not matched to a gene: 3. Germline lookup yields CDR1 SGHRS and CDR2 YFSETQ. This CDR3 has 13 amino acids. CDR3 in DNA: TGCGCCAGCAGCGAGGGACAGCACAATGAGCAGTTCTTC. This codes for CASSEGQHNEQFF.

The chain couples TRBV7-3 to TRBJ1-1, with D uncertain. The germline V gene encodes CDR1 SGHTA and CDR2 FQGTGA. The CDR3 loop spans 14 amino acids. The V end lost 5 bases, the J end lost 0 bases, and 10 bases lay between the germline ends. The CDR3, as DNA: TGTGCCAGCAGCCCCCAGAACATGAACACTGAAGCTTTCTTT. Translation: CASSPQNMNTEAFF.

In nucleotides, the CDR3 is TGTGCCAGCAGCTTAAGCGGGGGATCCAATGAGCAGTTCTTC. It is translated as CASSLSGGSNEQFF. J is TRBJ2-1 and V is TRBV11-3; 8 bases match TRBD2. Germline lookup yields CDR1 SGHNT and CDR2 YENEEA. Trimming at V came to 2 bases and at J to 6 bases, leaving 3 bases not matched to a gene. The CDR3 covers 14 residues.

This chain connects TRBV7-9 to TRBJ1-3, with 11 bases identical to TRBD1. Trimming took 0 bases from V and 6 from J; bases not matched to a gene: 4. The CDR3 is 16 residues long. The germline V gene encodes CDR1 SEHNR and CDR2 FQNEAQ (reference sequence). Written as DNA, the CDR3 is TGTGCCAGCAGCTTAGCCGGGACAGGGGGTGAAAACACCATATATTTT. Its protein product is CASSLAGTGGENTIYF. Filled out from reference TRBV7-9 and TRBJ1-3, the complete variable domain reads DTGVSQNPRHKITKRGQNVTFRCDPISEHNRLYWYRQTLGQGPEFLTYFQNEAQLEKSRLLSDRFSAERPKGSFSTLEIQRTEQGDSAMYLCASSLAGTGGENTIYFGEGSWLTVV.

This sequence joins TRBV28 and TRBJ1-4; 8 bases match TRBD1. The trim removed 2 bases at V and 0 bases at J, leaving 2 bases unmatched. CDR1 and CDR2 from the germline V gene are MDHEN and SYDVKM. This CDR3 is 16 amino acids long. CDR3 sequence (DNA): TGTGCCAGCAGTTTACCACAGGGGGCAACTAATGAAAAACTGTTTTTT. Translated: CASSLPQGATNEKLFF. Using reference TRBV28 and TRBJ1-4 for the parts outside the CDR3, the full variable domain is DVKVTQSSRYLVKRTGEKVFLECVQDMDHENMFWYRQDPGLGLRLIYFSYDVKMKEKGDIPEGYSVSREKKERFSLILESASTNQTSMYLCASSLPQGATNEKLFFGSGTQLSVL.

CDR3 protein: CASSLRGTGELFF. The DNA for the CDR3 is TGTGCCAGCAGCCTTAGGGGCACCGGGGAGCTGTTTTTT. The chain has TRBV2 and TRBJ2-2, with D maybe TRBD1 (5 bases). Trimming cost V 6 bases and J 4 bases, with 9 bases left between them. The CDR3 covers 13 residues. Germline loops: CDR1 SNHLY, CDR2 FYNNEI.

CDR3 residues: CSTGTGKNEQFF. CDR3 DNA sequence: TGCAGCACTGGGACAGGGAAGAATGAGCAGTTCTTC. The V call is TRBV29-1, the J call TRBJ2-1; 9 positions agree with TRBD1. The V gene's germline CDR1 is SQVTM and CDR2 ANQGSEA. V shed 8 bases and J 7 bases; nucleotides not matched to a gene: 6. This CDR3 contains 12 residues.

The CDR3 loop is CASSGGVQRNTEAFF. CDR3 bases: TGTGCCAGCAGTGGCGGGGTACAGAGGAACACTGAAGCTTTCTTT. V and J are TRBV25-1 and TRBJ1-1; no clear D. Trimming cost V 4 bases and J 1 base, with 13 bases left between them. The CDR3 has 15 residues. The germline CDR1 and CDR2 sequences are MGHDK and SYGVNS.